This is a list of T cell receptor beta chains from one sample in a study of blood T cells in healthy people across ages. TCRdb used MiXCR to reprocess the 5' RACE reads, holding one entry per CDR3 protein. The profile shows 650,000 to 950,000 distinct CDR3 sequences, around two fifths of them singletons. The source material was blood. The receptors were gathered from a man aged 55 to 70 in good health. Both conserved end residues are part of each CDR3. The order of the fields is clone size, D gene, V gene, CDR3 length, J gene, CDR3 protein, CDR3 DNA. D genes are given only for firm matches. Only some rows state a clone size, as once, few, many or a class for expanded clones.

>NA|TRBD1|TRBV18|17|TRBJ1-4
CASSESPPGQHNEKLFF
TGTGCCAGCTCAGAATCTCCACCGGGACAGCATAATGAAAAACTGTTTTTT
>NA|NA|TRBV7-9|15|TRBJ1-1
CASSLNDWGDTEAFF
TGTGCCAGCAGCTTAAATGACTGGGGGGACACTGAAGCTTTCTTT
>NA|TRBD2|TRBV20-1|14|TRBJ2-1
CSAKFSGGAAEQFF
TGCAGTGCTAAGTTTAGCGGGGGGGCGGCTGAGCAGTTCTTC
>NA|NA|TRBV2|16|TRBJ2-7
CASTSLEGRTSYEQYF
TGTGCCAGCACGTCTCTAGAGGGCAGGACCTCCTACGAGCAGTACTTC
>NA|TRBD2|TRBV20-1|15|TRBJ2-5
CSARGLAGRQETQYF
TGCAGTGCTCGGGGGCTAGCGGGGCGCCAAGAGACCCAGTACTTC
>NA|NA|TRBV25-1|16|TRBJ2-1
CASSESLRGFYNEQFF
TGTGCCAGCAGTGAATCCTTGAGGGGCTTTTACAATGAGCAGTTCTTC
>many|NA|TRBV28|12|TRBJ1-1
CASSAPAGEAFF
TGTGCCAGCAGCGCCCCCGCCGGGGAAGCTTTCTTT
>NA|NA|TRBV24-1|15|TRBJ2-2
CATSDLGRTIGELFF
TGTGCCACCAGTGATTTAGGACGGACCATCGGGGAGCTGTTTTTT
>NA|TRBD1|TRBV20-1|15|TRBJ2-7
CSAGGQGAYAYEQYF
TGCAGTGCTGGGGGACAGGGCGCCTACGCCTACGAGCAGTACTTC
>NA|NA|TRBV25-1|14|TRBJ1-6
CASRTQGPVSPPHF
TGTGCCAGCAGGACCCAGGGTCCGGTTTCACCCCCCCACTTT
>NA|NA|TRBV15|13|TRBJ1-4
CATSRVTNEKLFF
TGTGCCACCAGCAGAGTAACTAATGAAAAACTGTTTTTT
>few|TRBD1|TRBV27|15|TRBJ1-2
CASSYTGGSNYGYTF
TGTGCCAGCAGTTATACAGGGGGGTCCAACTATGGCTACACCTTC
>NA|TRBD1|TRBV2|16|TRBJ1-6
CASRRDSSSYNSPLHF
TGTGCCAGCAGGAGGGACAGCAGCTCCTATAATTCACCCCTCCACTTT
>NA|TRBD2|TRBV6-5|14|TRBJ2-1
CASRQELAVGEQFF
TGTGCCAGCAGGCAGGAACTAGCGGTCGGCGAGCAGTTCTTC
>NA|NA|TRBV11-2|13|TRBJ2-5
CASSLLVLETQYF
TGTGCCAGCAGCTTATTGGTTTTAGAGACCCAGTACTTC
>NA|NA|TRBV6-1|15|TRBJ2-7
CASSQNPTVNYEQYF
TGTGCCAGCAGCCAAAACCCTACAGTAAACTACGAGCAGTACTTC
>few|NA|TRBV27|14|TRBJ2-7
CASKQRQESYEQYF
TGTGCCAGCAAACAACGACAGGAATCTTACGAGCAGTACTTC
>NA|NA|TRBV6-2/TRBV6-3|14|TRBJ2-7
CASSYHTVSYEQYF
TGTGCCAGCAGTTACCACACAGTCTCCTACGAGCAGTACTTC
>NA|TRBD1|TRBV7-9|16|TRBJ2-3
CASSQDRGGGIDTQYF
TGTGCCAGCAGCCAAGACAGGGGAGGTGGGATAGATACGCAGTATTTT
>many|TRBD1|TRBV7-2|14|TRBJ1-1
CASSLLPGGTEAFF
TGTGCCAGCAGCTTATTACCAGGGGGGACTGAAGCTTTCTTT
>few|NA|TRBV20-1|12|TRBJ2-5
CSAKSVGETQYF
TGCAGTGCCAAGAGTGTAGGAGAGACCCAGTACTTC
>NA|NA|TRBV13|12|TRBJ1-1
CANSVINTEAFF
TGTGCCAACAGCGTTATAAACACTGAAGCTTTCTTT
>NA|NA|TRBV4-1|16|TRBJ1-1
CAGSQDPDSDNTEAFF
TGCGCCGGCAGCCAAGATCCCGACAGCGACAACACTGAAGCTTTCTTT
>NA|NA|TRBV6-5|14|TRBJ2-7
CASSYTLGSYEQYF
TGTGCCAGCAGTTACACCCTCGGCTCCTACGAGCAGTACTTC
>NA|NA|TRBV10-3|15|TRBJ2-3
CAISESVASTDTQYF
TGTGCCATCAGTGAGTCTGTGGCAAGCACAGATACGCAGTATTTT
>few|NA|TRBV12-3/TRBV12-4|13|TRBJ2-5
CASSSYARGTQYF
TGTGCCAGCAGTTCTTACGCCCGAGGGACCCAGTACTTC
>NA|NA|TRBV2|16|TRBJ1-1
CASSEGSGQANTEAFF
TGTGCCAGCAGTGAGGGCTCAGGTCAGGCGAACACTGAAGCTTTCTTT